This T cell receptor (beta chain) is from a study of glioma-infiltrating T cells after dendritic cell vaccination. Study-wide results and limits: Only a small number of patients had complete blood and tumor samples.

In regard to this clone: No antigen is known for it.

The junction had 6 bases not matched to a gene; V was cut back by 5 bases and J by 2 bases. The CDR3 is 14 residues long. The germline V gene has CDR1 LNHDA and CDR2 SQIVND (reference sequence). TCRdb keeps only in-frame clones here, not all; method: immunoSEQ multiplex PCR. This table has more than 95,000 clones, about 85% appearing once. Time point noted: after dendritic cell vaccination, including at tumor progression/relapse. This receptor was taken from a human donor with glioblastoma. This chain links TRBV19 with TRBJ2-7; 7 bases line up with TRBD2. The specimen was blood, collected after dendritic cell vaccination. This CDR3 is CASSPSGTAYEQYF. CDR3 DNA: TGTGCCAGTAGTCCAAGCGGGACCGCCTACGAGCAGTACTTC. Variable domain in full (rest from reference TRBV19 and TRBJ2-7): DGGITQSPKYLFRKEGQNVTLSCEQNLNHDAMYWYRQDPGQGLRLIYYSQIVNDFQKGDIAEGYSVSREKKESFPLTVTSAQKNPTAFYLCASSPSGTAYEQYFGPGTRLTVT.